This T cell receptor (beta chain) was obtained from a study of T cell responses to AZD1222 COVID-19 vaccine. Study-level information: Combined were second doses at about 4 or about 12 weeks. Study-wide results and limits: Females made up more of the donors, who were largely white British, and clonal diversity may have come out too low. The reported proportion of spike-specific TCRs targeting unmutated variant regions was nearly half.

Repertoires were generated with immunoSEQ multiplex PCR, while TCRdb's copy carries only in-frame clones and drops some. The table includes some 140,000 clones, roughly 90% detected once. V was trimmed by 1 base and J by 2 bases, leaving 12 bases between them. Looked up from germline, CDR1 is SGHNT and CDR2 is YENEEA. CDR3 length: 15 amino acids. Regarding this clone: Its specificity is not known.

The rearrangement joins TRBV11-3 to TRBJ2-7; D tentatively fits TRBD1 or TRBD2 (6 bases each). The specimen was peripheral blood, collected on day 0 of AZD1222 vaccination. The receptor was derived from an adult in good health. The CDR3 protein is CASSLGGGQPYEQYF. The CDR3 coding sequence is TGTGCCAGCAGCTTAGGAGGGGGGCAGCCCTACGAGCAGTACTTC.